The 22 T cell receptor beta chains listed next were all sequenced from one sample in a study of vaccination effects on CD4 cells after COVID-19. Isolating CD4+ T cells followed more than 9 days of culture. These TCRs' antigens remain unknown. Sequencing was performed with immunoSEQ multiplex PCR; in TCRdb, only in-frame clones are kept and a portion is missing. The table lists around 70,000 clones, approximately 71% of them singletons, with under 2.5% in the top ten. The specimen comprised CD4+ T cells from PBMCs cultured without peptide, sampled before COVID-19 vaccination. The receptors originated from a human donor who received a COVID-19 vaccine.

The CDR3 coding sequence is TGTGCCAGCACCCCTACAGGGACCTCCTACAATGAGCAGTTCTTC. Amino acids: CASTPTGTSYNEQFF. The rearrangement joins TRBV28 to TRBJ2-1; perhaps TRBD1 as D (6 bases). There are 15 residues in the CDR3. Germline V gene sequence: CDR1 MDHEN, CDR2 SYDVKM. Trimming left V 7 bases short and J 0 bases short, with 13 bases between. Complete variable domain (other parts from reference TRBV28 and TRBJ2-1): DVKVTQSSRYLVKRTGEKVFLECVQDMDHENMFWYRQDPGLGLRLIYFSYDVKMKEKGDIPEGYSVSREKKERFSLILESASTNQTSMYLCASTPTGTSYNEQFFGPGTRLTVL.

A few counts support this clone. The J gene is TRBJ2-1, the V gene TRBV7-9; 11 bases line up with TRBD1. CDR1 is SEHNR, CDR2 FQNEAQ, per germline (reference sequence). V trimming: 4 bases; J trimming: 9 bases; junction bases outside the gene matches: 5. The CDR3 length is 14 residues. The CDR3 region is CASSSDRGLTEQFF. For the CDR3, the DNA is TGTGCCAGCAGCTCGGACAGGGGGCTCACTGAGCAGTTCTTC.

The chain has TRBV11-2 and TRBJ2-2, with D tentatively TRBD2 (5 bases). This CDR3 has 16 amino acids. Germline V gene sequence: CDR1 SGHAT, CDR2 FQNNGV. V lost 3 bases to trimming and J lost 6 bases, with 17 bases between them. CDR3 protein: CASSFADSFSAGELFF. The CDR3 DNA reads TGTGCCAGCAGCTTCGCGGACTCATTTTCCGCCGGGGAGCTGTTTTTT.

V and J are TRBV5-1 and TRBJ2-1, with TRBD2 identical over 9 bases. The V and J ends lost 8 bases and 2 bases, in that order; junction bases with no gene match: 5. The CDR3 runs 14 residues. Germline lookup yields CDR1 SGHRS and CDR2 YFSETQ. CDR3 in DNA: TGCGCCAGTACCGGGACTAGCACCTACAATGAGCAGTTCTTC. Its translation: CASTGTSTYNEQFF. Drawing the rest from reference TRBV5-1 and TRBJ2-1, the complete variable domain is KAGVTQTPRYLIKTRGQQVTLSCSPISGHRSVSWYQQTPGQGLQFLFEYFSETQRNKGNFPGRFSGRQFSNSRSEMNVSTLELGDSALYLCASTGTSTYNEQFFGPGTRLTVL.

The CDR3 DNA is TGTGCCAGCAGCTTTGAGACAATTGGTTACACCTTC. This codes for CASSFETIGYTF. V and J are TRBV5-4 and TRBJ1-2; D is undetermined. With 2 bases removed from V and 11 bases from J, the gap between germline ends came to 13 bases. CDR3 length: 12 residues. Germline V gene sequence: CDR1 SGHNT, CDR2 YYREEE (reference sequence).

This clone was picked up one time. This chain connects TRBV6-6 to TRBJ1-2, with TRBD1 matching 12 bases. The CDR3 extends over 16 amino acids. Germline values: CDR1 MNHNY, CDR2 SVGAGI (reference sequence). V dropped 2 bases and J dropped 8; count of bases not matched to a gene: 9. For the CDR3, the DNA is TGTGCCAGCAGTTACGGCAACCGGGACAGGGGGCTAGGCTACACCTTC. Translated: CASSYGNRDRGLGYTF.

The gene calls are TRBV7-3 and TRBJ1-1; D is perhaps TRBD1 (5 bases). The CDR3 runs 15 residues. V was clipped by 2 bases and J by 1 base, with 11 bases between them. Germline CDR1 is SGHTA and CDR2 is FQGTGA. In DNA form, the CDR3 reads TGTGCCAGCAGCTTACAGGGCTCTGGGAACACTGAAGCTTTCTTT. Protein sequence: CASSLQGSGNTEAFF.

In its sample, this clone was seen a few times. This chain connects TRBV19 to TRBJ1-5; D is unclear. Per the germline V gene, CDR1 is LNHDA and CDR2 is SQIVND (reference sequence). The CDR3 length is 15 residues. The V and J ends lost 6 bases and 1 base respectively, with 13 bases between them. The CDR3 region is CASSIPGWSNQPQHF. The CDR3 coding sequence is TGTGCCAGTAGCATCCCGGGATGGAGCAATCAGCCCCAGCATTTT.

The table lists this clone with a count of one. In DNA form, the CDR3 reads TGTGCCAGCAGTACAGGGGCCAGGGGCTACACCTTC. This translates into CASSTGARGYTF. V usage is TRBV5-8 and J usage is TRBJ1-2; 7 positions agree with TRBD1. Trimming took 5 bases from V and 8 from J; bases not matched to a gene: 6. The CDR3 length is 12 residues. Per the germline V gene, CDR1 is SGHTS and CDR2 is YDEGEE.

The chain combines TRBV4-3 with TRBJ2-7, with TRBD1 matching over 10 bases. CDR3 size: 16 residues. In germline, CDR1 is LGHNA, CDR2 YSLEER. The ends lost 1 base at V and 5 bases at J; junction bases unmatched: 8. The CDR3 loop reads CASSQGRAGTGDEQYV. CDR3 in DNA: TGCGCCAGCAGCCAAGGTCGCGCCGGGACAGGGGACGAGCAGTACGTC.

V is TRBV5-1 and J is TRBJ2-3, with D perhaps being TRBD1 or TRBD2 (5 bases each). Trimming took off 1 base at V and 1 base at J, with 10 bases between the two ends. CDR1 and CDR2 (germline): SGHRS, YFSETQ. This CDR3 region has 15 residues. The CDR3 DNA follows: TGCGCCAGCAGCTTGTCCTTGGGGGGCACAGATACGCAGTATTTT. It codes for CASSLSLGGTDTQYF.

This chain joins TRBV18 and TRBJ2-7; D call uncertain. This CDR3 is 13 amino acids long. Trimming removed 3 bases from V and 6 bases from J, with 12 bases in between. Looked up from germline, CDR1 is KGHSH and CDR2 is LQKENI. As DNA, the CDR3 is TGTGCCAGCTCACCCGGACCAGGCGGCGAGCAGTACGTC. This gives the protein CASSPGPGGEQYV.

The sample holds a few counts of this clone. CDR3 region: CASSLTGLNNQPQHF. The CDR3 DNA reads as TGTGCCAGCAGTTTGACAGGGTTGAACAATCAGCCCCAGCATTTT. This chain joins TRBV27 and TRBJ1-5, with 7 positions matching TRBD1. V gave up 3 bases and J gave up 3 bases; unmatched junction bases: 5. The CDR3 extends over 15 amino acids. The germline CDR1 and CDR2 sequences are MNHEY and SMNVEV (reference sequence).

This clone was observed a single time. The rearrangement links TRBV19 to TRBJ1-5; D is unclear. V was cut by 8 bases and J by 6 bases, with 14 bases left in between. Germline V CDR1 and CDR2: LNHDA, SQIVND (reference sequence). The CDR3 has 13 amino acids. The CDR3 region has the DNA TGTGCCAGTCATACAGTTGCCGGTCAGCCCCAGCATTTT. Its translation is CASHTVAGQPQHF.

This chain links TRBV10-3 with TRBJ2-7; D may be TRBD1 (7 bases). Germline V gene lookup returns CDR1 ENHRY and CDR2 SYGVKD. This CDR3 region has 12 residues. V lost 3 bases and J lost 5, with 8 bases in between. CDR3 residues: CAISDRGDEQYV. The CDR3, as DNA: TGTGCCATCAGTGACAGGGGGGACGAGCAGTACGTC.

The chain couples TRBV24-1 to TRBJ2-5; maybe TRBD1 (5 bases). From germline, CDR1 is KGHDR and CDR2 SFDVKD. The CDR3 totals 15 residues. Trimming pared 6 bases from V and 1 base from J, leaving 14 bases between. CDR3 bases: TGTGCCACCAGTCAACGTCAGGGATTCCAAGAGACCCAGTACTTC. Protein: CATSQRQGFQETQYF.

The chain uses TRBV5-4 and TRBJ2-2; 9 nucleotides match TRBD1. V shed 3 bases, J shed 6 bases, and the junction held 9 bases outside the gene matches. The germline CDR1 and CDR2 sequences are SGHNT and YYREEE (reference sequence). The CDR3 spans 16 residues. CDR3: CASSSRQGEVAGELFF. CDR3 coding DNA: TGTGCCAGCAGCTCCAGACAGGGGGAGGTGGCCGGGGAGCTGTTTTTT. Full variable domain (missing parts from reference TRBV5-4 and TRBJ2-2): ETGVTQSPTHLIKTRGQQVTLRCSSQSGHNTVSWYQQALGQGPQFIFQYYREEENGRGNFPPRFSGLQFPNYSSELNVNALELDDSALYLCASSSRQGEVAGELFFGEGSRLTVL.

The sample holds a few counts of this clone. V and J are TRBV20-1 and TRBJ1-1; D is unresolved. Trimming pared 8 bases from V and 9 bases from J, leaving 16 bases between. The CDR3 length is 11 residues. Germline CDR1 is DFQATT and CDR2 is SNEGSKA (reference sequence). CDR3 amino acids: CSPLGQHQAFF. CDR3 DNA: TGCAGTCCCCTAGGGCAGCACCAAGCTTTCTTT.

This clone has just a few counts. V usage is TRBV5-1 and J usage is TRBJ1-1; 9 nucleotides agree with TRBD1. V was pared by 2 bases and J by 4 bases, with 9 bases of the junction left unmatched. This CDR3 comprises 16 residues. The germline CDR1 and CDR2 sequences are SGHRS and YFSETQ. The CDR3 coding sequence is TGCGCCAGCAGCTTAATGGAACAGGGGGCCGGCACTGAAGCTTTCTTT. Residues: CASSLMEQGAGTEAFF.

This chain joins TRBV23-1 and TRBJ1-1; TRBD1 might be the D (5 bases). TRBV23-1 carries the ORF label, with uncertain function. Between the trimmed V and J ends, which lost 0 bases and 1 base, there was a span of 15 bases. The CDR3 contains 17 residues. CDR3 nucleotides: TGCGCCAGCAGTCAATCGGGGAGGGCAGGGCGGAACACTGAAGCTTTCTTT. Its protein product is CASSQSGRAGRNTEAFF.

The rearrangement uses TRBV11-2 and TRBJ1-2; 7 nucleotides line up with TRBD1. The CDR3 sequence is 13 residues long. Losses at the gene ends were 0 bases for V and 6 bases for J; bases not matched to a gene: 1. CDR1 and CDR2 from the germline V gene are SGHAT and FQNNGV. The CDR3 sequence: CASSLDRGDGYTF. The CDR3 DNA is TGTGCCAGCAGCTTAGACAGGGGGGATGGCTACACCTTC.

The chain joins TRBV2 to TRBJ1-2, with TRBD1 as a possible D gene (5 bases). Between the trimmed V and J ends, which lost 6 bases and 7 bases, there was a span of 15 bases. The CDR3 is 13 amino acids. CDR1 is SNHLY and CDR2 is FYNNEI in the germline V gene. The CDR3 loop reads CASRIEGGGGYTF. The CDR3, as DNA: TGTGCCAGCAGGATTGAAGGTGGGGGTGGCTACACCTTC.